A selection of T cell receptor beta chains follows, all from one sample in a study of T cell changes during pregnancy in multiple sclerosis. This table comes from immunoSEQ multiplex PCR, and its TCRdb copy is limited to in-frame clones, with some not included. The top ten hold under 5% of the sample, which has about 58,000 clones, 93% seen once. The sample here was CD8+ T cells from peripheral blood mononuclear cells, taken in the second trimester of pregnancy. These receptors originate from a female donor with multiple sclerosis, enrolled in a pregnancy study. The CDR3 runs from the conserved cysteine through the conserved F or W. The order of the fields is clone size, J gene, V gene, CDR3 protein. Only part of the rows carry a size: once, few, many, or a class if the clone is expanded.

- | TRBJ2-3 | TRBV9 | CASSVNGDTQYF
- | TRBJ1-1 | TRBV13 | CASSTLQGVNTEAFF
- | TRBJ1-3 | TRBV27 | CASSFLGPGNTIYF
- | TRBJ2-7 | TRBV4-1 | CASSQVGGASYEQYF
- | TRBJ2-7 | TRBV7-8 | CASSWTEYEQYF
few | TRBJ2-7 | TRBV5-1 | CASSLGLASEQYF
- | TRBJ2-2 | TRBV19 | CASSTDRAYTGELFF
- | TRBJ2-3 | TRBV10-3 | CAISSLDRDGTDTQYF
- | TRBJ2-1 | TRBV5-8 | CASSSDTGNEQFF
- | TRBJ2-3 | TRBV7-9 | CASSPRTGASTDTQYF
- | TRBJ2-3 | TRBV5-4 | CASSFSPTDTQYF
- | TRBJ2-1 | TRBV7-3 | CASSLHGGAGTVYNEQFF
- | TRBJ2-2 | TRBV15 | CATSSVISYRGGTGELFF
- | TRBJ2-1 | TRBV19 | CASSLASGSYNEQFF
- | TRBJ1-2 | TRBV18 | CASSPSRGNEGYTF
- | TRBJ2-3 | TRBV7-9 | CASSLVTSGSWVDTQYF
- | TRBJ2-5 | TRBV7-9 | CASSSPGHLQETQYF
once | TRBJ1-2 | TRBV5-5 | CASTDGGYYGYTF
- | TRBJ1-4 | TRBV7-9 | CASSPTRGRGDEKLFF
- | TRBJ2-1 | TRBV5-1 | CASSLPTPGLAANEQFF
once | TRBJ1-1 | TRBV7-3 | CASSLSGSTEAFF
- | TRBJ1-5 | TRBV2 | CAPHQGASQPQHF
- | TRBJ2-1 | TRBV27 | CASSFGGVNEQFF
- | TRBJ2-7 | TRBV5-1 | CASSLFQAGPAYEQYF
- | TRBJ2-3 | TRBV19 | CASAHPGQPGEDTQYF
- | TRBJ2-1 | TRBV5-8 | CASSFGQGWDEQFF
- | TRBJ2-7 | TRBV6-6 | CASSRTSGGYEQYF
- | TRBJ1-2 | TRBV6-5 | CASSYGAGMLNYGYTF
- | TRBJ2-3 | TRBV19 | CASSTYGTSTDTQYF
- | TRBJ2-2 | TRBV29-1 | CSAVTGSGTGELFF
- | TRBJ2-3 | TRBV5-4 | CASSLVEDTDTQYF
- | TRBJ2-1 | TRBV19 | CASSIEPSPPNEQFF
- | TRBJ2-2 | TRBV7-9 | CVGALYPNTGELFF
- | TRBJ2-2 | TRBV4-1 | CASSQALATGELFF
- | TRBJ1-1 | TRBV27 | CASSARQGRTTEAFF
- | TRBJ2-7 | TRBV9 | CASSVQQGDYEQYF
- | TRBJ2-2 | TRBV27 | CASSSGTENTGELFF
- | TRBJ2-1 | TRBV19 | CASSIGNEQFF
- | TRBJ1-1 | TRBV28 | CASSITGATEAFF
- | TRBJ1-3 | TRBV29-1 | CSVAAGTLGNTIYF
- | TRBJ1-4 | TRBV27 | CASTTLPTGLGGEKLFF
- | TRBJ2-6 | TRBV7-9 | CASSFTGFGANVLTF
- | TRBJ2-5 | TRBV18 | CASSPPSGGYQETQYF
once | TRBJ2-5 | TRBV28 | CASSLWAGLETQYF
- | TRBJ2-7 | TRBV5-4 | CASSLEAGAAYEQYF
- | TRBJ1-1 | TRBV2 | CASSVWSPVNTEAFF
- | TRBJ1-1 | TRBV5-1 | CASSLEGGTEAFF
- | TRBJ1-4 | TRBV14 | CASSQPWGGASEKLFF
- | TRBJ2-1 | TRBV10-3 | CAIAGQPRYEQFF
- | TRBJ1-4 | TRBV7-9 | CASSPRGPNEKLFF
- | TRBJ2-1 | TRBV7-8 | CASSPRTDYNEQFF
- | TRBJ2-7 | TRBV4-3 | CASSHVRGGSYEQYF
- | TRBJ2-3 | TRBV7-9 | CASSLASWQGTDTQYF
- | TRBJ1-1 | TRBV7-6 | CASSLATVQGGTEAFF